This entry describes one T cell receptor (beta chain). Assay: immunoSEQ multiplex PCR; the TCRdb copy retains only in-frame clones and omits some. The table lists some 120,000 clones, about 89% of them singletons. Between the trimmed V and J ends, which lost 0 bases and 3 bases, there was a span of 19 bases. This CDR3 is 18 amino acids long. CDR1 is LNHNV and CDR2 is YYDKDF in the germline V gene (reference sequence). The sample comes from a study of T cell responses to AZD1222 COVID-19 vaccine. The chain uses TRBV15 and TRBJ2-3; D possibly corresponds to TRBD2 (7 bases). The sequenced sample was peripheral blood, obtained on day 0 of AZD1222 vaccination. This TCR was recovered from an adult in good health. This CDR3 is CATSRDWLGGAGTDTQYF. DNA for the CDR3: TGTGCCACCAGCAGAGATTGGTTGGGGGGGGCTGGTACAGATACGCAGTATTTT.